The present TCR beta chain was sequenced within a study of OX40 agonist ivuxolimab in advanced cancers. TCRdb's copy holds only in-frame clones and misses some; the assay was immunoSEQ multiplex PCR. The data contain some 66,000 clones, under 85% of them seen just once; the ten biggest clones take up 2% to 2.5%. Germline V gene data show CDR1 as GTSNPN and CDR2 as SVGIG (reference sequence). V shed 6 bases and J 2 bases; nucleotides not matched to a gene: 12. The CDR3 is made up of 16 amino acids. The V call is TRBV30, the J call TRBJ2-2; 7 bases map to TRBD2. The sequences come from CD4+ or CD8+ T cells sorted from blood, collected in a trial of the OX40 agonist ivuxolimab. This receptor was taken from an adult with an advanced solid tumor such as melanoma, head and neck, liver or kidney cancer. CDR3 loop: CACPSLGGSNTGELFF. For the CDR3, the DNA is TGTGCCTGCCCCTCCCTCGGGGGGTCCAACACCGGGGAGCTGTTTTTT.